These 32 T cell receptor beta chains originate from one sample sequenced in a study of OX40 agonist ivuxolimab in advanced cancers. Libraries were constructed by the immunoSEQ multiplex PCR assay. Not all clones reach the TCRdb copy of this immuneACCESS table, which keeps in-frame sequences only. Checked studies attribute under half of the gap to unresolved V genes and leave the rest unexplained. The sample table holds about 55,000 clones, of which roughly 84% were seen once. The biggest ten clones account for 4.6% of the sample. Sequencing was performed on CD4+ or CD8+ T cells sorted from blood, taken in a trial of the OX40 agonist ivuxolimab. The receptors come from an adult with an advanced solid tumor such as melanoma, head and neck, liver or kidney cancer.

This chain uses TRBV4-1 with TRBJ2-3; D gene unclear. The CDR3 covers 14 residues. Trimming took off 2 bases at V and 2 bases at J, with 8 bases between the two ends. From germline, CDR1 is MGHRA and CDR2 YSYEKL. DNA of the CDR3: TGCGCCAGCAGCCAACGTGGCAACACAGATACGCAGTATTTT. Protein sequence: CASSQRGNTDTQYF.

The chain links TRBV5-1 to TRBJ1-1; no clear D gene. The CDR3 spans 14 residues. V was pared by 2 bases and J by 1 base, with 9 bases between. CDR1 is SGHRS and CDR2 is YFSETQ in the germline V gene. CDR3 protein: CASSFQQQNTEAFF. CDR3 coding DNA: TGCGCCAGCAGCTTTCAACAGCAGAACACTGAAGCTTTCTTT.

The CDR3 nucleotides are TGTGCTAGTGGTCCGGGGACTAGCGGGAGAGTTAGGGAGCAGTACTTC. It yields the protein CASGPGTSGRVREQYF. The chain combines TRBV12-5 with TRBJ2-7; 14 nucleotides line up with TRBD2. The CDR3 length is 16 residues. V shed 5 bases, J shed 7 bases, and the junction held 10 bases outside the gene matches. Germline V gene lookup returns CDR1 LGHNT and CDR2 FRNRAP.

This clone was detected only once. The gene calls are TRBV7-2 and TRBJ2-5; TRBD2 matches 9 bases. The CDR3 loop spans 16 amino acids. Trimming cost V 4 bases and J 5 bases; bases outside gene matches: 11. Germline CDR1 and CDR2: SGHTA and FQGNSA. The CDR3 region is CASSSSSGMIFETQYF. In DNA, the CDR3 is TGTGCCAGCAGCTCCTCTAGCGGGATGATATTTGAGACCCAGTACTTC.

The rearrangement joins TRBV19 to TRBJ1-3, with 11 bases identical to TRBD1. CDR1 LNHDA and CDR2 SQIVND come from the germline V gene (reference sequence). The CDR3 runs to 17 residues. Germline trimming cut 6 bases from V and 0 bases from J; bases unmatched to any gene: 7. CDR3 sequence reads: CASSPWTGGPSGNTIYF. The CDR3 coding sequence is TGTGCCAGTAGCCCCTGGACAGGGGGCCCCTCTGGAAACACCATATATTTT.

This sequence joins TRBV7-2 and TRBJ1-3; D call uncertain. CDR1 is SGHTA, CDR2 FQGNSA, per germline. CDR3 size: 15 residues. V was shortened by 2 bases and J by 2 bases, with 10 bases between the two germline ends. The CDR3 is CASSLSATTGNTIYF. As DNA, the CDR3 is TGTGCCAGCAGCTTATCGGCCACTACTGGAAACACCATATATTTT. The complete variable domain, with remaining parts taken from reference TRBV7-2 and TRBJ1-3, reads GAGVSQSPSNKVTEKGKDVELRCDPISGHTALYWYRQSLGQGLEFLIYFQGNSAPDKSGLPSDRFSAERTGGSVSTLTIQRTQQEDSAVYLCASSLSATTGNTIYFGEGSWLTVV.

A remark on this clone: Germline and junction disagree at one end, which may indicate a read error. This sequence joins TRBV19 and TRBJ2-3; D is unclear. The germline V gene has CDR1 LNHDA and CDR2 SQIVND (reference sequence). The CDR3 is 13 amino acids. The CDR3: CASSVDGTDTQYF. The CDR3 coding sequence is TGTGCCAGTAGTGTAGACGGCACAGATACGCAGTATTTT.

The chain joins TRBV7-7 to TRBJ2-2; TRBD1 matches 8 bases. Germline assignment: CDR1 SSHAT and CDR2 FNYEAQ (reference sequence). The ends lost 5 bases at V and 2 bases at J; junction bases unmatched: 4. CDR3 length: 15 residues. This CDR3 reads CASSTGQGNTGELFF. CDR3 in DNA: TGTGCCAGCAGCACAGGACAGGGAAACACCGGGGAGCTGTTTTTT.

The rearrangement joins TRBV5-1 to TRBJ1-6; weak D call: TRBD1 (5 bases). Germline values: CDR1 SGHRS, CDR2 YFSETQ. This CDR3 contains 16 residues. Between the trimmed V and J ends, which lost 0 bases and 7 bases, there was a span of 14 bases. The CDR3 loop is CASSLEGTGPNSPLHF. CDR3 coding DNA: TGCGCCAGCAGCTTGGAGGGGACGGGACCCAATTCACCCCTCCACTTT.

The genes are TRBV11-2 and TRBJ2-5; a weak D match, TRBD2 (6 bases). V was shortened by 5 bases and J by 5 bases, with 21 bases between the two germline ends. Germline values: CDR1 SGHAT, CDR2 FQNNGV. The CDR3 extends over 16 amino acids. DNA for the CDR3: TGTGCCAGCAGCGCCTCGACTAGAGGGATTGGGGAGACCCAGTACTTC. This encodes CASSASTRGIGETQYF.

This sequence joins TRBV5-1 and TRBJ2-2, with TRBD1 as a possible D gene (6 bases). Germline CDR1 and CDR2: SGHRS and YFSETQ. This CDR3 contains 15 residues. V was pared by 1 base and J by 1 base, with 8 bases between. CDR3 protein: CASSLTGQNTGELFF. CDR3 bases: TGCGCCAGCAGCTTGACAGGGCAGAACACCGGGGAGCTGTTTTTT.

The chain has TRBV9 and TRBJ2-6, with 9 bases matching TRBD1. The CDR3 covers 19 residues. Germline trimming cut 0 bases from V and 1 base from J; bases unmatched to any gene: 8. Looked up from germline, CDR1 is SGDLS and CDR2 is YYNGEE. CDR3 sequence reads: CASSVVNRTGVSGANVLTF. The CDR3 nucleotides read TGTGCCAGCAGCGTAGTCAACCGGACAGGGGTTTCTGGGGCCAACGTCCTGACTTTC.

V usage is TRBV6-1 and J usage is TRBJ2-7, with 7 bases identical to TRBD2. The germline V gene has CDR1 MNHNS and CDR2 SASEGT. J gave up 2 bases and V 2 bases, and 3 bases lay outside the gene matches. The CDR3 extends over 14 amino acids. The CDR3 spells CASSELSGPYEQYF. CDR3 in DNA: TGTGCCAGCAGTGAACTTAGCGGGCCCTACGAGCAGTACTTC.

The chain is built from TRBV5-1 and TRBJ2-1; D remains ambiguous. The germline gives CDR1 SGHRS, CDR2 YFSETQ. V dropped 1 base and J dropped 5 bases, with 16 bases sitting between them. This CDR3 comprises 16 residues. CDR3 coding DNA: TGCGCCAGCAGCTTGTGGGGTAGAGGTTCACACAATGAGCAGTTCTTC. This gives the protein CASSLWGRGSHNEQFF. Filled out from reference TRBV5-1 and TRBJ2-1, the complete variable domain reads KAGVTQTPRYLIKTRGQQVTLSCSPISGHRSVSWYQQTPGQGLQFLFEYFSETQRNKGNFPGRFSGRQFSNSRSEMNVSTLELGDSALYLCASSLWGRGSHNEQFFGPGTRLTVL.

J is TRBJ1-6 and V is TRBV28; 7 nucleotides agree with TRBD1. The CDR3 runs to 15 residues. The germline CDR1 and CDR2 sequences are MDHEN and SYDVKM. V lost 4 bases, J lost 9 bases, and 9 bases stayed unmatched. The CDR3 is CASSSPATGFSPLHF. CDR3 nucleotides: TGTGCCAGCAGTTCCCCTGCGACAGGGTTTTCACCCCTCCACTTT.

This clone was found a few times. V usage is TRBV30 and J usage is TRBJ1-4; TRBD1 is a possible D gene (5 bases). CDR3 length equals 11 residues. The germline gives CDR1 GTSNPN, CDR2 SVGIG (reference sequence). CDR3 in DNA: TGTTCAGGGATGACGGAGGAAAAACTGTTTTTT. This codes for CSGMTEEKLFF.

The chain uses TRBV6-4 and TRBJ2-6; 7 positions match TRBD2. Germline CDR1 is MRHNA and CDR2 is SNTAGT. This CDR3 contains 17 residues. V lost 1 base and J lost 0; bases outside the gene matches: 3. The CDR3 DNA reads as TGTGCCAGCAGTGACTGGGGGGGAGGCTCTGGGGCCAACGTCCTGACTTTC. Its translation: CASSDWGGGSGANVLTF.

The V and J genes are TRBV7-2 and TRBJ1-2; 7 bases are a match to TRBD1. The V gene end was trimmed by 5 bases and the J gene end by 4 bases; junction bases not matched to a gene: 4. Germline CDR1 reads SGHTA; CDR2 reads FQGNSA. The CDR3 is made up of 13 amino acids. The CDR3 sequence: CASSRDRAYGYTF. CDR3 nucleotide sequence: TGTGCCAGCAGCCGCGACAGGGCCTATGGCTACACCTTC. Using reference TRBV7-2 and TRBJ1-2 for the parts outside the CDR3, the full variable domain is GAGVSQSPSNKVTEKGKDVELRCDPISGHTALYWYRQSLGQGLEFLIYFQGNSAPDKSGLPSDRFSAERTGGSVSTLTIQRTQQEDSAVYLCASSRDRAYGYTFGSGTRLTVV.

The gene calls are TRBV11-2 and TRBJ2-7; 8 bases are shared with TRBD1. J lost 0 bases, V lost 5 bases, and 9 bases had no gene match. The CDR3 extends over 16 amino acids. Germline V CDR1 and CDR2: SGHAT, FQNNGV. CDR3: CASSPLGGQVSYEQYF. The DNA for the CDR3 is TGTGCCAGCAGCCCATTGGGGGGACAGGTCTCCTACGAGCAGTACTTC.

The CDR3 coding sequence is TGTGCCAGCAGTGAATCATGGTCTAGTGAGCAGTTCTTC. This gives the protein CASSESWSSEQFF. The gene calls are TRBV2 and TRBJ2-1; D is unresolved. Between the trimmed V and J ends, which lost 2 bases and 9 bases, there was a span of 11 bases. This CDR3 has 13 residues. Germline loops: CDR1 SNHLY, CDR2 FYNNEI.

The rearrangement links TRBV7-9 to TRBJ2-1; 9 nucleotides match TRBD1. Germline-derived CDR1 and CDR2 are SEHNR and FQNEAQ (reference sequence). Germline trimming cut 3 bases from V and 8 bases from J; bases unmatched to any gene: 5. The CDR3 runs to 14 residues. The CDR3 DNA follows: TGTGCCAGCAGCTTCCAACAGGGGGCGGATGAGCAGTTCTTC. Residues: CASSFQQGADEQFF.

There are a few counts of this clone. The rearrangement links TRBV18 to TRBJ1-1, with 7 bases that match TRBD1. The CDR3 contains 14 residues. Trimming cost V 2 bases and J 1 base; bases outside gene matches: 1. Germline V CDR1 and CDR2: KGHSH, LQKENI. The CDR3 protein is CASSPGTANTEAFF. CDR3 nucleotides: TGTGCCAGCTCACCAGGGACAGCGAACACTGAAGCTTTCTTT.

This rearrangement joins TRBV30 to TRBJ2-7, with unresolved D. CDR3 length: 12 residues. Germline V gene data show CDR1 as GTSNPN and CDR2 as SVGIG (reference sequence). Trimming took off 4 bases at V and 1 base at J, with 8 bases between the two ends. The CDR3 nucleotides are TGTGCCTGGAAAGGCATATCCTACGAGCAGTACTTC. It codes for CAWKGISYEQYF.

The chain uses TRBV23-1 and TRBJ1-2; TRBD1 aligns across 7 bases. TRBV23-1 is recorded as an ORF, its role being uncertain. This CDR3 has 16 residues. V gave up 4 bases and J gave up 4 bases; unmatched junction bases: 12. The CDR3: CASSRARGRGGYGYTF. The CDR3 bases are TGCGCCAGCAGTCGAGCCCGGGGCAGGGGGGGCTATGGCTACACCTTC.

The chain uses TRBV15 and TRBJ2-7; the D is unclear. Germline V lookup: CDR1 LNHNV, CDR2 YYDKDF (reference sequence). With 3 bases removed from V and 2 bases from J, the gap between germline ends came to 17 bases. The CDR3 totals 16 residues. The CDR3 reads CATSSPTGGSPYEQYF. As DNA, the CDR3 is TGTGCCACCAGCAGTCCCACTGGCGGTTCCCCCTACGAGCAGTACTTC.

The chain recombines TRBV14 with TRBJ1-1; D uncertain. The CDR3 runs 13 residues. Germline values: CDR1 SGHDN, CDR2 FVKESK. V lost 2 bases and J lost 1, with 5 bases in between. CDR3 loop: CASSQHQNTEAFF. The CDR3, as DNA: TGTGCCAGCAGCCAACATCAGAACACTGAAGCTTTCTTT.

V is TRBV28 and J is TRBJ2-7; 10 bases are shared with TRBD1. Germline CDR1 and CDR2: MDHEN and SYDVKM. The length of the CDR3 is 12 residues. The V gene end was trimmed by 10 bases and the J gene end by 5 bases; junction bases not matched to a gene: 5. CDR3 DNA sequence: TGTGCCACCGGGACAGGGGTGCACGAGCAGTACTTC. Its protein is CATGTGVHEQYF.

The chain combines TRBV7-9 with TRBJ1-6; D is ambiguous. V lost 2 bases and J 7 bases, leaving 12 bases between the germline ends. The germline gives CDR1 SEHNR, CDR2 FQNEAQ (reference sequence). The CDR3 length is 15 residues. The CDR3 bases are TGTGCCAGCAGCTTATCTGGGCAAGTAAATTCACCCCTCCACTTT. As protein: CASSLSGQVNSPLHF.

The chain employs TRBV5-1 and TRBJ2-3, with 8 bases fitting TRBD1. Germline loops: CDR1 SGHRS, CDR2 YFSETQ. With 0 bases clipped from V and 3 bases from J, the junction kept 6 bases outside the gene matches. The CDR3 runs 16 residues. The CDR3 nucleotides read TGCGCCAGCAGCTTGGCCGGACAGGGTTTAACAGATACGCAGTATTTT. Residues: CASSLAGQGLTDTQYF.

The chain combines TRBV5-1 with TRBJ2-3; D is unclear. V shed 0 bases and J shed 6 bases, with 2 bases lying between them. This CDR3 is 11 amino acids long. Germline V gives CDR1 SGHRS, CDR2 YFSETQ. Here the CDR3 DNA reads TGCGCCAGCAGCTTGGTGGATACGCAGTATTTT. It encodes CASSLVDTQYF. Supplemented by reference TRBV5-1 and TRBJ2-3, the full variable domain reads KAGVTQTPRYLIKTRGQQVTLSCSPISGHRSVSWYQQTPGQGLQFLFEYFSETQRNKGNFPGRFSGRQFSNSRSEMNVSTLELGDSALYLCASSLVDTQYFGPGTRLTVL.

On this clone itself: The junction departs from the called germline gene at one end, perhaps through a read error. The chain couples TRBV4-3 to TRBJ2-7, with D perhaps TRBD1 (5 bases). CDR1 LGHNA and CDR2 YSLEER come from the germline V gene. The CDR3 length is 14 residues. The CDR3 spells CASSQEPWGYGQYF. The CDR3 nucleotides are TGCGCCAGCAGCCAAGAACCCTGGGGCTACGGGCAGTACTTC.

The J gene is TRBJ1-1, the V gene TRBV2; D might be TRBD1 (6 bases). The V gene lost 6 bases and the J gene lost 1 base, with 15 bases spanning the gap. CDR1 and CDR2 from the germline V gene are SNHLY and FYNNEI. This CDR3 spans 15 amino acids. In nucleotides, the CDR3 is TGTGCCAGCAGGCTACCAGTGACAGGGAACACTGAAGCTTTCTTT. This translates into CASRLPVTGNTEAFF.